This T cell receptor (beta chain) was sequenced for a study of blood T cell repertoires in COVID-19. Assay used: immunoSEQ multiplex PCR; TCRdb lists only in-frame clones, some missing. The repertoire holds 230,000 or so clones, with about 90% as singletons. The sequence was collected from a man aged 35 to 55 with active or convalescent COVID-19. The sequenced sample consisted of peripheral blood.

The CDR3 protein is CSVASVADTQYF. The CDR3 DNA is TGCAGCGTTGCTAGCGTGGCAGATACGCAGTATTTT. The chain recombines TRBV29-1 with TRBJ2-3, with a weak D call TRBD2 (6 bases). The CDR3 spans 12 residues. Trimming stripped 4 bases from V and 4 bases from J, with 9 bases between. CDR1 SQVTM and CDR2 ANQGSEA come from the germline V gene.